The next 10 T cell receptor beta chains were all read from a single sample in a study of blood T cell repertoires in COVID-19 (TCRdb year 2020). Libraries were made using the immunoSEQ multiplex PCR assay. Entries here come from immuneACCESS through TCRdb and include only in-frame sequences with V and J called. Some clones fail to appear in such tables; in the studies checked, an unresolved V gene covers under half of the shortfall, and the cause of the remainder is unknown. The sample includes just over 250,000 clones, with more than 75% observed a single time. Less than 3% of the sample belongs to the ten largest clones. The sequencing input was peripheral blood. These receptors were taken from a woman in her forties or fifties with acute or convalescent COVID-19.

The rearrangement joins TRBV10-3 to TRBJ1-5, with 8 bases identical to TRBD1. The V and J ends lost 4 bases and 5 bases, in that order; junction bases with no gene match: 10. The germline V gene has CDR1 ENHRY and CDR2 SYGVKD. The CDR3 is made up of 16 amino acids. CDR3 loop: CAISANDRGGDQPQHF. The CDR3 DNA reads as TGTGCCATCAGTGCAAACGACAGGGGTGGAGATCAGCCCCAGCATTTT.

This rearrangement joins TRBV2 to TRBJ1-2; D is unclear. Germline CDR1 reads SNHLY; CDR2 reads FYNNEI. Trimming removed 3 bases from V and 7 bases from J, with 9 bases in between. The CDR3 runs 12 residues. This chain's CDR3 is CASSEGKFGYTF. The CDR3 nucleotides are TGTGCCAGCAGTGAGGGCAAATTTGGCTACACCTTC.

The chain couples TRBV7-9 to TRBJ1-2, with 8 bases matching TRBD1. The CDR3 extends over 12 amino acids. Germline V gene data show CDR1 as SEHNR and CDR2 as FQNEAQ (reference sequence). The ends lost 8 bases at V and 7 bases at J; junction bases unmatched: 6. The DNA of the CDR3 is TGTGCCAGCCAGGACAGGGTGGGTGGCTACACCTTC. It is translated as CASQDRVGGYTF. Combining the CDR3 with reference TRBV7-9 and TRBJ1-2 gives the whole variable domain DTGVSQNPRHKITKRGQNVTFRCDPISEHNRLYWYRQTLGQGPEFLTYFQNEAQLEKSRLLSDRFSAERPKGSFSTLEIQRTEQGDSAMYLCASQDRVGGYTFGSGTRLTVV.

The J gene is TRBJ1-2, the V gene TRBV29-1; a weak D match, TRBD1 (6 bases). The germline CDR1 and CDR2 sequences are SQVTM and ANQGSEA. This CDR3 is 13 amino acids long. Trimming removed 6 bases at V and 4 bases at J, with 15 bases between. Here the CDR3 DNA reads TGCAGCGTGGGAGGGGACACCCCCTATGGCTACACCTTC. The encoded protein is CSVGGDTPYGYTF.

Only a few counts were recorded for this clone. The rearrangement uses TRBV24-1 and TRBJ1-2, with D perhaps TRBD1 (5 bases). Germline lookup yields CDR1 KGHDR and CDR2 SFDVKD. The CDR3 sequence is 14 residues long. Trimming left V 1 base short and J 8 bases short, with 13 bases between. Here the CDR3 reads CATSDFGRVGGYTF. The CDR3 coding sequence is TGTGCCACCAGTGATTTCGGCAGGGTGGGAGGCTACACCTTC.

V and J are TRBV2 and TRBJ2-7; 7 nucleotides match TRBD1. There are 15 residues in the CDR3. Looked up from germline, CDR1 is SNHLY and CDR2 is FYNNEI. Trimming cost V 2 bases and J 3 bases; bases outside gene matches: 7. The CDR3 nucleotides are TGTGCCAGCAGTGAATTGACAGGGAAAGGCTACGAGCAGTACTTC. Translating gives CASSELTGKGYEQYF.

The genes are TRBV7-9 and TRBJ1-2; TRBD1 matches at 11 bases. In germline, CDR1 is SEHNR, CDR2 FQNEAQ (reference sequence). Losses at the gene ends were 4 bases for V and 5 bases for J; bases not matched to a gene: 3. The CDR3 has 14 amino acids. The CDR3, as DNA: TGTGCCAGCAGCTACGGACAGGGGGCTTATGGCTACACCTTC. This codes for CASSYGQGAYGYTF.

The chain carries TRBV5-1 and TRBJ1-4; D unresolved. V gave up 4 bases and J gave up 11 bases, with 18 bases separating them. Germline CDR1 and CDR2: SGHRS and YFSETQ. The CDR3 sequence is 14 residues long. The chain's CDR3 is CASSDAQVIGKLFF. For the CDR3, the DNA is TGCGCCAGCAGCGACGCCCAGGTGATTGGGAAACTGTTTTTT.

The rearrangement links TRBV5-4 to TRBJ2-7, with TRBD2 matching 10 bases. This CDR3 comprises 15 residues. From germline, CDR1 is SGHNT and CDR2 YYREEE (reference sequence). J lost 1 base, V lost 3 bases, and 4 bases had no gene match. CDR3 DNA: TGTGCCAGCAGCTGGCTAGCGGGAGTATCCTACGAGCAGTACTTC. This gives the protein CASSWLAGVSYEQYF. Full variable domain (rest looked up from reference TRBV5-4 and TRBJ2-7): ETGVTQSPTHLIKTRGQQVTLRCSSQSGHNTVSWYQQALGQGPQFIFQYYREEENGRGNFPPRFSGLQFPNYSSELNVNALELDDSALYLCASSWLAGVSYEQYFGPGTRLTVT.

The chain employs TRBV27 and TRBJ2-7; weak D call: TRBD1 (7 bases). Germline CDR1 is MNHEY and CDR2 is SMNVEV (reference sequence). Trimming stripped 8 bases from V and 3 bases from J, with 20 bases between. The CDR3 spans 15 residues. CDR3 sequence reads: CASAPGPGGLYEQYF. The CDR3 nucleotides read TGTGCCAGCGCACCCGGACCAGGGGGGCTCTACGAGCAGTACTTC.